Below, 8 T cell receptor beta chains from the same sample are listed, as sequenced in a study of chemoradiotherapy in HPV16-positive cancers. TCRdb's table, derived via immunoSEQ multiplex PCR, lists solely in-frame clones and lacks some. In the table there are about 14,000 clones, approximately 91% of which are singletons. Sequenced material: blood, taken from a patient who underwent chemoradiotherapy. The receptors were gathered from a human donor with HPV-associated anogenital cancer.

The J gene is TRBJ1-2, the V gene TRBV14; 9 bases fit TRBD1. There are 16 residues in the CDR3. CDR1 and CDR2 from the germline V gene are SGHDN and FVKESK. J gave up 0 bases and V 4 bases, and 6 bases lay outside the gene matches. Here the CDR3 DNA reads TGTGCCAGCAGCCGGAACAGGGGGCCCACTAACTATGGCTACACCTTC. Its protein product is CASSRNRGPTNYGYTF.

The rearrangement uses TRBV7-6 and TRBJ1-2, with D perhaps TRBD1 (6 bases). Trimming removed 1 base from V and 4 bases from J, with 22 bases in between. Looked up from germline, CDR1 is SGHVS and CDR2 is FNYEAQ. The CDR3 has 18 amino acids. The CDR3 protein is CASSLEKGGRPLSYGYTF. As DNA, the CDR3 is TGTGCCAGCAGCTTAGAGAAGGGGGGTCGGCCACTTTCCTATGGCTACACCTTC.

V is TRBV5-8 and J is TRBJ2-7; D unresolved. Germline CDR1 is SGHTS and CDR2 is YDEGEE. This CDR3 is 15 amino acids long. Trimming removed 1 base from V and 6 bases from J, with 17 bases in between. The CDR3 protein is CASSLRGQAVGEQYF. In nucleotides, the CDR3 is TGTGCCAGCAGCTTGAGAGGTCAGGCGGTTGGCGAGCAGTACTTC.

The chain employs TRBV6-1 and TRBJ2-3; 8 bases fit TRBD1. The CDR3 has 13 residues. Trimming removed 7 bases from V and 5 bases from J; junction bases left unmatched: 5. From germline, CDR1 is MNHNS and CDR2 SASEGT. The CDR3 nucleotides read TGTGCCAGCACCACAGGGGGGCTAGATACGCAGTATTTT. This codes for CASTTGGLDTQYF.

DNA of the CDR3: TGTGCCACCAGCAGAGGGGACAGCTCCTACGAGCAGTACTTC. It yields the protein CATSRGDSSYEQYF. The V call is TRBV15, the J call TRBJ2-7; 7 nucleotides align to TRBD1. CDR1 and CDR2 (germline): LNHNV, YYDKDF (reference sequence). Trimming took 1 base from V and 0 from J; bases not matched to a gene: 0. This CDR3 region has 14 residues.

V gene TRBV7-9 combines with J gene TRBJ1-1; TRBD1 agrees at 7 bases. Germline lookup yields CDR1 SEHNR and CDR2 FQNEAQ (reference sequence). Losses at the gene ends were 8 bases for V and 6 bases for J; bases not matched to a gene: 18. CDR3 size: 16 residues. The CDR3 protein is CASGLPGQPSGPEAFF. CDR3 in DNA: TGTGCCAGCGGCCTACCGGGACAGCCATCCGGCCCTGAAGCTTTCTTT.

V is TRBV27 and J is TRBJ1-2; D uncertain. There are 15 residues in the CDR3. With 2 bases removed from V and 4 bases from J, the gap between germline ends came to 14 bases. Germline loops: CDR1 MNHEY, CDR2 SMNVEV (reference sequence). The DNA of the CDR3 is TGTGCCAGCAGTTTAACGAGACATACCCTCTATGGCTACACCTTC. This translates into CASSLTRHTLYGYTF.

DNA of the CDR3: TGTGCCAGTAGTATAGGCGGGACAGGAAGCTCCTACGAGCAGTACTTC. Translated: CASSIGGTGSSYEQYF. This chain uses TRBV19 with TRBJ2-7; 8 bases fit TRBD1. Unmatched junction bases numbered 5, after V lost 1 base and J lost 0 bases. The germline gives CDR1 LNHDA, CDR2 SQIVND (reference sequence). The CDR3 is 16 residues long.